This paragraph covers one T cell receptor beta chain sequence. This sample is part of a study of OX40 agonist ivuxolimab in advanced cancers. Method: immunoSEQ multiplex PCR; TCRdb's copy keeps in-frame clones and lacks some. The sample yields almost 70,000 clones, nearly 90% seen once. This CDR3 contains 13 residues. Looked up from germline, CDR1 is SGHVS and CDR2 is FNYEAQ. The V gene lost 8 bases and the J gene lost 1 base, with 11 bases spanning the gap. The sequence derives from an adult with an advanced solid tumor such as melanoma, head and neck, liver or kidney cancer. The source material was CD4+ or CD8+ T cells sorted from blood, sampled in a trial of the OX40 agonist ivuxolimab. This chain connects TRBV7-6 to TRBJ1-1, with D maybe TRBD1 (5 bases). CDR3 loop: CASGWGPNTEAFF. In DNA form, the CDR3 reads TGTGCCAGCGGTTGGGGCCCGAACACTGAAGCTTTCTTT.